The rows below give T cell receptor beta chains drawn from one sample of a study of T cells in Graves' hyperthyroidism and ophthalmopathy. TCRdb re-derived calls from the multiplex PCR reads in MiXCR, one entry per CDR3 protein. The sample has 400,000 to 500,000 distinct CDR3 sequences, approximately 15% seen once. Sequencing was carried out using blood. Every receptor here comes from a woman between 18 and 30 years old with Graves' hyperthyroidism. CDR3s include the opening cysteine and the closing phenylalanine or tryptophan. A D gene is named only where the DNA matches it firmly. Rows may omit the clone size; those that give it use once, few, many or a size class.

cdr3_aa	cdr3_nt	j_call	d_call	clone_size	v_call
CASSLNPRTSGLQGTQYF	TGTGCCAGCAGCCTCAACCCTAGGACTAGCGGCCTTCAGGGTACGCAGTATTTT	TRBJ2-3	TRBD2	few	TRBV7-9
CAISVSSGRAGEQYF	TGTGCCATCAGTGTATCTAGCGGGAGGGCCGGAGAGCAGTACTTC	TRBJ2-7	TRBD2	many	TRBV10-3
CASSLRPLGGEQFF	TGTGCCAGCAGCCTCCGGCCCTTAGGCGGAGAGCAGTTCTTC	TRBJ2-1	NA	NA	TRBV7-8
CASRASYNEQFF	TGTGCCAGCAGAGCGTCCTACAATGAGCAGTTCTTC	TRBJ2-1	NA	many	TRBV12-3/TRBV12-4
CASSTSRGFNTEAFF	TGTGCCAGTAGTACTTCCCGGGGGTTCAACACTGAAGCTTTCTTT	TRBJ1-1	NA	NA	TRBV19
CASSGGLTYNEQFF	TGTGCCAGCAGCGGCGGACTGACTTACAATGAGCAGTTCTTC	TRBJ2-1	NA	NA	TRBV7-9
CASSSAGMNTEAFF	TGTGCCAGCAGTTCGGCGGGGATGAACACTGAAGCTTTCTTT	TRBJ1-1	NA	many	TRBV6-1
CASSEDSSYNSPLHF	TGCGCCAGCAGTGAAGACAGCTCCTATAATTCACCCCTCCACTTT	TRBJ1-6	NA	many	TRBV10-1
CASSSQGAEGYTF	TGCGCCAGCAGCTCCCAGGGGGCGGAGGGCTACACCTTC	TRBJ1-2	TRBD1	NA	TRBV5-1
CASRAEHSSDTQYF	TGTGCCAGCAGAGCAGAGCATTCTTCAGATACGCAGTATTTT	TRBJ2-3	NA	NA	TRBV12-3/TRBV12-4
CSVALRTGPLNTGELFF	TGCAGCGTAGCACTCAGGACGGGGCCCCTGAACACCGGGGAGCTGTTTTTT	TRBJ2-2	NA	many	TRBV29-1
CASSLVSGRCNEQFF	TGTGCCAGCAGCTTAGTGTCCGGGAGGTGTAATGAGCAGTTCTTC	TRBJ2-1	TRBD2	NA	TRBV7-9
CSVRARDKDSTEAFF	TGCAGCGTTCGCGCCCGGGACAAGGATAGCACTGAAGCTTTCTTT	TRBJ1-1	NA	few	TRBV29-1
CASSVLGTSGADTQYF	TGTGCCAGCAGCGTTCTGGGGACTAGCGGGGCAGATACGCAGTATTTT	TRBJ2-3	TRBD2	many	TRBV9
CSASQTGGTSPLHF	TGCAGTGCTTCACAGACAGGGGGCACCTCACCCCTCCACTTT	TRBJ1-6	TRBD1	few	TRBV20-1
CASSQGQGITEAFF	TGTGCCAGCAGCCAAGGACAGGGTATCACTGAAGCTTTCTTT	TRBJ1-1	TRBD1	NA	TRBV3-1
CASRAGTENSPLHF	TGTGCCAGCAGGGCCGGGACAGAAAATTCACCCCTCCACTTT	TRBJ1-6	TRBD1	many	TRBV6-1
CASSYGRGRTEAFF	TGTGCCAGCAGTTATGGCAGGGGGCGAACTGAAGCTTTCTTT	TRBJ1-1	TRBD1	NA	TRBV6-2/TRBV6-3
CASSPRKGHTEAFF	TGTGCCAGCAGCCCCCGGAAGGGACACACTGAAGCTTTCTTT	TRBJ1-1	NA	NA	TRBV9
CASWLGGRGLAGANEQFF	TGTGCCAGCTGGCTCGGGGGCAGAGGACTAGCGGGAGCCAATGAGCAGTTCTTC	TRBJ2-1	TRBD2	NA	TRBV27
CASSLVQNDYEQYF	TGTGCCAGCAGTTTAGTGCAGAATGACTACGAGCAGTACTTC	TRBJ2-7	NA	many	TRBV27
CASSLHPSPQIRGYTF	TGTGCCAGCAGTCTTCACCCCAGCCCTCAGATCCGGGGCTACACCTTC	TRBJ1-2	NA	many	TRBV28
CASSLSSGQIYNEQFF	TGTGCCAGCAGTTTATCGAGCGGACAAATATACAATGAGCAGTTCTTC	TRBJ2-1	NA	many	TRBV27
CASSLSSGQVYNEQFF	TGCGCCAGCAGCTTGAGTTCCGGACAGGTATACAATGAGCAGTTCTTC	TRBJ2-1	TRBD1	many	TRBV5-1
CSARYPRGGSYEQYF	TGCAGTGCTAGGTACCCTCGGGGGGGATCCTACGAGCAGTACTTC	TRBJ2-7	TRBD2	many	TRBV20-1
CASSFEQNYGYTF	TGCGCCAGCAGCTTTGAGCAAAACTATGGCTACACCTTC	TRBJ1-2	NA	many	TRBV5-1
CSPLADTSYNEQFF	TGCAGCCCCCTGGCTGATACTTCCTACAATGAGCAGTTCTTC	TRBJ2-1	NA	many	TRBV20-1
CASSFRPEGEQFF	TGTGCCAGCAGCTTCCGACCGGAGGGGGAGCAGTTCTTC	TRBJ2-1	NA	many	TRBV11-3
CSARKGPGDTEAFF	TGCAGTGCTAGGAAAGGCCCGGGGGACACTGAAGCTTTCTTT	TRBJ1-1	NA	NA	TRBV20-1